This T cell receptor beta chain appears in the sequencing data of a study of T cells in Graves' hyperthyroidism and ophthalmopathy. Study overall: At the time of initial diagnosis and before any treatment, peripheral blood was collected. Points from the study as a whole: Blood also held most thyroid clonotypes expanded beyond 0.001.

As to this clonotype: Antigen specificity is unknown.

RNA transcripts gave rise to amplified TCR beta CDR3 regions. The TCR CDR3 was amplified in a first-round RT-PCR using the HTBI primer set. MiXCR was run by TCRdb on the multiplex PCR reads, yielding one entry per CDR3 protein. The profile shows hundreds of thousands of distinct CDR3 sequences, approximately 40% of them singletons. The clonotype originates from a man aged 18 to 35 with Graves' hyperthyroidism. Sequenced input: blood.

The CDR3 DNA sequence: TGTGCCAGCAGTGGGGACATTGAGACCCAGCATTTT. As protein: CASSGDIETQHF. The rearrangement joins TRBV2 to TRBJ1-5; possible D gene TRBD1, 6 bases. Per germline, CDR1 SNHLY and CDR2 FYNNEI. With 4 bases removed from V and 11 bases from J, the gap between germline ends came to 12 bases. The CDR3 length is 12 residues.